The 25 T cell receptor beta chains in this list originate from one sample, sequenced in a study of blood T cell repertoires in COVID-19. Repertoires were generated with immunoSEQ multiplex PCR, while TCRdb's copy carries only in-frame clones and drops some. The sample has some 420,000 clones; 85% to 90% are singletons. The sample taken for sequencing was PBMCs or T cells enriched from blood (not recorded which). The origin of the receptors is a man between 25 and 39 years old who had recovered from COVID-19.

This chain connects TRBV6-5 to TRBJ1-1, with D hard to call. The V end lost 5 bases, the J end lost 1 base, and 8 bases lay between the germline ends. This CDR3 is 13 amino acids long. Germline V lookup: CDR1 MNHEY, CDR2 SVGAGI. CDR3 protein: CASSLHRNTEAFF. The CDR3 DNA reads TGTGCCAGCAGTCTTCATAGGAACACTGAAGCTTTCTTT.

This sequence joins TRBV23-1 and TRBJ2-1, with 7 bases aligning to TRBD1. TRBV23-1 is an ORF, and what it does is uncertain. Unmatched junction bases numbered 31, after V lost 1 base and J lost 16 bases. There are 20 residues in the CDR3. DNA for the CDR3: TGCGCCAGCAGTCAATTAAGCCCCTCGGCAGGGGGATTGAGGGGGCTAGCAGGTTTCTTC. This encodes CASSQLSPSAGGLRGLAGFF.

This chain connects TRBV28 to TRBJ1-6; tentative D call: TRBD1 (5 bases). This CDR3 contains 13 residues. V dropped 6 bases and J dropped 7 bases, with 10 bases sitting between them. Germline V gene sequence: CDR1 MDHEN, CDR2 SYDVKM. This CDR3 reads CASRTGQNSPLHF. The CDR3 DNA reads TGTGCCAGCAGGACCGGACAAAATTCACCCCTCCACTTT.

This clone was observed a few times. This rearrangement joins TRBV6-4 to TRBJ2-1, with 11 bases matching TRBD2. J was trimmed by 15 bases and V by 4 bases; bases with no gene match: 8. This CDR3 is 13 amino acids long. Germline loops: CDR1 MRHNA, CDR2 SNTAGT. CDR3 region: CASSVTSGSAAFF. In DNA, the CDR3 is TGTGCCAGCAGTGTCACTAGCGGGAGTGCGGCGTTCTTC.

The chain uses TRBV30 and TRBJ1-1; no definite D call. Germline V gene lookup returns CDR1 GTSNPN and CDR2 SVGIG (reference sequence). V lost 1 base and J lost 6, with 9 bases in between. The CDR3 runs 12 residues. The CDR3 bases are TGTGCCTGGAGTGAAAGGAGGGCTGAAGCTTTCTTT. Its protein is CAWSERRAEAFF. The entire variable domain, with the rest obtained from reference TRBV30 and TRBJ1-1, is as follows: SQTIHQWPATLVQPVGSPLSLECTVEGTSNPNLYWYRQAAGRGLQLLFYSVGIGQISSEVPQNLSASRPQDRQFILSSKKLLLSDSGFYLCAWSERRAEAFFGQGTRLTVV.

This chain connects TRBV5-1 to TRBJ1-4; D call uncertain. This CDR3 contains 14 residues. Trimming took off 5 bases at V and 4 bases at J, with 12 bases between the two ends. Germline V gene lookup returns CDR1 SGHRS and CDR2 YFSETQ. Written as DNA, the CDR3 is TGCGCCAGCAGGGAGATAGGAGTTAATGAAAAACTGTTTTTT. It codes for CASREIGVNEKLFF.

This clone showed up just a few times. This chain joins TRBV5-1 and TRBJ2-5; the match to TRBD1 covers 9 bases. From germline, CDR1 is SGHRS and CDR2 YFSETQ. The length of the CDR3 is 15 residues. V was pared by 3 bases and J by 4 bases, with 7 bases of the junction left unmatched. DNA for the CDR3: TGCGCCAGCAGCTGGACAGGGGCCGATCGAGAGACCCAGTACTTC. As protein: CASSWTGADRETQYF.

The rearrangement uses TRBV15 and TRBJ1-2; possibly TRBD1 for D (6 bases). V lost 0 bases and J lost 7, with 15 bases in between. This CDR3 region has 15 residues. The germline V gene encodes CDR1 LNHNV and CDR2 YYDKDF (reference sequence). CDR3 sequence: CATSRDRGALVGYTF. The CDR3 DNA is TGTGCCACCAGCAGAGACAGGGGCGCCTTGGTTGGCTACACCTTC.

Here the CDR3 DNA reads TGCGCCAGCAGCCCGACGACAGGGGCCTCCTACGAGCAGTACTTC. Its protein is CASSPTTGASYEQYF. J is TRBJ2-7 and V is TRBV4-1, with 8 bases identical to TRBD1. The CDR3 covers 15 residues. V shed 4 bases and J 0 bases; nucleotides not matched to a gene: 5. From germline, CDR1 is MGHRA and CDR2 YSYEKL.

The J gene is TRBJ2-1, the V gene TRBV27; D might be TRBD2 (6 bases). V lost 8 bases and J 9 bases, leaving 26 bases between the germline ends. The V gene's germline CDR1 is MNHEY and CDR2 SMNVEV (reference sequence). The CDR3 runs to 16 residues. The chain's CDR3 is CASATGTGGGAGEQFF. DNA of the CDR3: TGTGCCAGCGCCACCGGGACTGGTGGCGGGGCGGGTGAGCAGTTCTTC.

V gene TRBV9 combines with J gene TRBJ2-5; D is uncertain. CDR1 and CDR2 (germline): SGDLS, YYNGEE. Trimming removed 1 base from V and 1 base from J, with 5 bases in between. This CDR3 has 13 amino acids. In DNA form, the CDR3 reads TGTGCCAGCAGCGTACTTAGCCAAGAGACCCAGTACTTC. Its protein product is CASSVLSQETQYF.

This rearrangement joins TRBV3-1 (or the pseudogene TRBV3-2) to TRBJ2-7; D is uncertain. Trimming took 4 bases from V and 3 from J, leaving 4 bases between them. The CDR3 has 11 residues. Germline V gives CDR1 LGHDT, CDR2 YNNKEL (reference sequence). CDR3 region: CASSLHYEQYF. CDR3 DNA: TGTGCCAGCAGCCTTCACTACGAGCAGTACTTC.

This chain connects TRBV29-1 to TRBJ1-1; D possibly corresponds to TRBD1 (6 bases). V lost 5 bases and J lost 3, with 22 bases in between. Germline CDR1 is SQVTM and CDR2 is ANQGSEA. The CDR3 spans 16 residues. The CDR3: CSVPTGGGSMDTEAFF. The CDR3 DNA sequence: TGCAGCGTTCCCACGGGAGGGGGGTCGATGGACACTGAAGCTTTCTTT.

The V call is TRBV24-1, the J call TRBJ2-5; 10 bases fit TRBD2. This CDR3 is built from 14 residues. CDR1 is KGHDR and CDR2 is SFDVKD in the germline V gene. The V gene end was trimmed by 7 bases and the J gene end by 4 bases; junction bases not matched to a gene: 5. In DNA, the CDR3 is TGTGCCACCAGGGCTAGCGGGAGCGGAGAGACCCAGTACTTC. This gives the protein CATRASGSGETQYF.

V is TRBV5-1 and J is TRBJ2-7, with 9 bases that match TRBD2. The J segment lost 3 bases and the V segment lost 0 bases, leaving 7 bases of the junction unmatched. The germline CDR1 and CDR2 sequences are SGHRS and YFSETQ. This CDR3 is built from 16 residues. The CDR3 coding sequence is TGCGCCAGCAGCTTGGCCGTAGCGGGGGAGGACTACGAGCAGTACTTC. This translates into CASSLAVAGEDYEQYF.

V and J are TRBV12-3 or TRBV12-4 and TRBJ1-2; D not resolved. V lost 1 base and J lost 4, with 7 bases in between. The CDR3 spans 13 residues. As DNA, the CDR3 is TGTGCCAGCAGTTTAGGGGGAGGCTATGGCTACACCTTC. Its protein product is CASSLGGGYGYTF.

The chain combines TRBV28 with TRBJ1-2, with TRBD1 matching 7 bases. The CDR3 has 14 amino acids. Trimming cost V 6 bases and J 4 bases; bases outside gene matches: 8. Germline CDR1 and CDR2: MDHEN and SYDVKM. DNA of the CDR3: TGTGCCAGCAGCTCCCCAGGGGGAGGCTATGGCTACACCTTC. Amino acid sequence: CASSSPGGGYGYTF.

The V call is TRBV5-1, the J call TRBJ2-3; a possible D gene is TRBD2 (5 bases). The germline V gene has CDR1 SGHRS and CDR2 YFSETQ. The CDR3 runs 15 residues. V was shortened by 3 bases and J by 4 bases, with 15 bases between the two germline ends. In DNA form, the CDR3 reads TGCGCCAGCAGCTCCAATCTAGGGAGCGCAGATACGCAGTATTTT. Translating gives CASSSNLGSADTQYF.

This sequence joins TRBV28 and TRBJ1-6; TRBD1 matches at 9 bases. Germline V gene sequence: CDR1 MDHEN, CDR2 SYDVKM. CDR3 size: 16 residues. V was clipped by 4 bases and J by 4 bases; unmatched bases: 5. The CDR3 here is CASSSSGTGYNSPLHF. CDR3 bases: TGTGCCAGCAGTTCCTCCGGGACAGGGTATAATTCACCCCTCCACTTT.

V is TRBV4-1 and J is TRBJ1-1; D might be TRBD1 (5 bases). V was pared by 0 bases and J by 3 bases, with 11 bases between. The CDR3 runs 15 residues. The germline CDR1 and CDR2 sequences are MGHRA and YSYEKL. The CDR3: CASSQDMQGYTEAFF. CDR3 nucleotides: TGCGCCAGCAGCCAAGATATGCAGGGCTACACTGAAGCTTTCTTT.

CDR3 sequence reads: CASSVPDRGLEKLFF. The CDR3 nucleotides are TGTGCCAGCAGCGTACCGGACAGGGGGCTTGAAAAACTGTTTTTT. The chain uses TRBV11-2 and TRBJ1-4; 11 nucleotides agree with TRBD1. This CDR3 is 15 amino acids long. Germline V CDR1 and CDR2: SGHAT, FQNNGV. With 5 bases clipped from V and 7 bases from J, the junction kept 6 bases outside the gene matches.

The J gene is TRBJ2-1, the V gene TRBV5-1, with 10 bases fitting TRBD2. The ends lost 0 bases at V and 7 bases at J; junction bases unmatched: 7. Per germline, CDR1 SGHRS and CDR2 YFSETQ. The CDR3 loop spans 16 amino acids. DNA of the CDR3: TGCGCCAGCAGCTTGGAAGCGGGAGGGCCAAGGAATGAGCAGTTCTTC. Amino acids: CASSLEAGGPRNEQFF.

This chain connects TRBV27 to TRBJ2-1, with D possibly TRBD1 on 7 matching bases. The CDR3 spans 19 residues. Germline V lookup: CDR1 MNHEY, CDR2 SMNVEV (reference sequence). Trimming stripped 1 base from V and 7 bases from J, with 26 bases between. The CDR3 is CASSLFTPGGSPSSNEQFF. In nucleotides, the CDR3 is TGTGCCAGCAGTTTATTTACGCCAGGGGGGTCCCCATCGTCGAATGAGCAGTTCTTC.

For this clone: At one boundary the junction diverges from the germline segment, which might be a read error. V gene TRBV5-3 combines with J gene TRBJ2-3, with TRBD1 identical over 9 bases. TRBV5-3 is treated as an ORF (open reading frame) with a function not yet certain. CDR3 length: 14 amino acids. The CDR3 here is CVRSLDRGEDTQYF. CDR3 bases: TGTGTCAGAAGCTTGGACAGGGGTGAAGATACGCAGTATTTT.

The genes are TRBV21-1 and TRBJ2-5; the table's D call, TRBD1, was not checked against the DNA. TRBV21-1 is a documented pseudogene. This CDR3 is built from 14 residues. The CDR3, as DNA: TGTGCCAGCAGCAAAACAGGGGGCGGTGAGACCCAGTACTTC. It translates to CASSKTGGGETQYF.